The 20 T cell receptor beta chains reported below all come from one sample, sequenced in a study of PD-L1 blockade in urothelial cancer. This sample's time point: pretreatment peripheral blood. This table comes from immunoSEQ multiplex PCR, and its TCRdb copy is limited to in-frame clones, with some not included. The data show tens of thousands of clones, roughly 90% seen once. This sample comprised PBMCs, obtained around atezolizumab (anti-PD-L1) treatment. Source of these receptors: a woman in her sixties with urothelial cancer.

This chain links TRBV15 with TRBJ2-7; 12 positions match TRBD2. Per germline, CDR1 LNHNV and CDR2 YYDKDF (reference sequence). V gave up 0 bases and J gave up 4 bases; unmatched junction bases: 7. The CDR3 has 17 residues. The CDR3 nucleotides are TGTGCCACCAGCAGAGATCTTCGACTAGCGGGGGCTTACGAGCAGTACTTC. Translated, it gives CATSRDLRLAGAYEQYF.

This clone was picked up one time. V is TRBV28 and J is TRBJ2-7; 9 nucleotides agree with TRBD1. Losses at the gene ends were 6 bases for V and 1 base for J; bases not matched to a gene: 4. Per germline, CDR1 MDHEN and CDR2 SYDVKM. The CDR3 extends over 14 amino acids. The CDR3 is CASRPGTGSYEQYF. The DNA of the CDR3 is TGTGCCAGCAGACCCGGGACAGGGTCCTACGAGCAGTACTTC. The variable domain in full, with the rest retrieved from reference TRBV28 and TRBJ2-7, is DVKVTQSSRYLVKRTGEKVFLECVQDMDHENMFWYRQDPGLGLRLIYFSYDVKMKEKGDIPEGYSVSREKKERFSLILESASTNQTSMYLCASRPGTGSYEQYFGPGTRLTVT.

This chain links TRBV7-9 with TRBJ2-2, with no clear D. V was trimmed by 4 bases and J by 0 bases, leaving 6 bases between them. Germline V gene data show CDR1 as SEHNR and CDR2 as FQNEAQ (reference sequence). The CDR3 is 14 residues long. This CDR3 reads CASSSRSNTGELFF. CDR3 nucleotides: TGTGCCAGCAGCTCCCGGTCGAACACCGGGGAGCTGTTTTTT.

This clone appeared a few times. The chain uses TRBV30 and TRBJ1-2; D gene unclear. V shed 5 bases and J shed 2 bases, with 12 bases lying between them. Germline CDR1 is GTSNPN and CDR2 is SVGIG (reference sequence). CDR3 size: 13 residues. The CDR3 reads CAWSGFGNYGYTF. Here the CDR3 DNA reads TGTGCCTGGTCAGGTTTTGGGAACTATGGCTACACCTTC.

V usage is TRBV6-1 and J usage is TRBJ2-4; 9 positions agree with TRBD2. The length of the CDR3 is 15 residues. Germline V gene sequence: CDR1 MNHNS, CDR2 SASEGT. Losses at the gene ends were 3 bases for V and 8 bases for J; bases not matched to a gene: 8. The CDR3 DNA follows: TGTGCCAGCAGTGAGGCGGGAGGGTCCCTATACATTCAGTACTTC. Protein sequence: CASSEAGGSLYIQYF.

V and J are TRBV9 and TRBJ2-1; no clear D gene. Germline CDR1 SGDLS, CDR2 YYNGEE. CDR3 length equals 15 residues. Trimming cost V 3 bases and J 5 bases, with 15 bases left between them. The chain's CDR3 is CASSALSGSHNEQFF. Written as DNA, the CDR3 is TGTGCCAGCAGCGCATTATCCGGGTCCCACAATGAGCAGTTCTTC.

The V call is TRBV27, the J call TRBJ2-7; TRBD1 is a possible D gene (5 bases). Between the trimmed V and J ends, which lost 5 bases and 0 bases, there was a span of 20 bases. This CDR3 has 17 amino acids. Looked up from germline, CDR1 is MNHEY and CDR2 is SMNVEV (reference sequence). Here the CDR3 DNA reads TGTGCCAGCAGTACGCACCTAGACAGAAAAGTCTCCTACGAGCAGTACTTC. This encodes CASSTHLDRKVSYEQYF.

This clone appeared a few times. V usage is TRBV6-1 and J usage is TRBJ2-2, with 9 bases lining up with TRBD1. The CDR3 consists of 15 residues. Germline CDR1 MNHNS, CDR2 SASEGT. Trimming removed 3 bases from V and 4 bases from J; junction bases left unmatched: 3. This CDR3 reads CASSDTTGGTGELFF. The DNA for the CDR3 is TGTGCCAGCAGTGACACGACAGGGGGCACCGGGGAGCTGTTTTTT.

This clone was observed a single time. Written as DNA, the CDR3 is TGTGCCAGCAGCCTACAGGGAAACGGGAACACTGAAGCTTTCTTT. Its protein is CASSLQGNGNTEAFF. This rearrangement joins TRBV7-9 to TRBJ1-1, with D perhaps matching TRBD1 (6 bases). Germline CDR1 SEHNR, CDR2 FQNEAQ (reference sequence). V shed 5 bases and J shed 1 base, with 14 bases lying between them. This CDR3 has 15 amino acids. The whole variable domain, remainder taken from reference TRBV7-9 and TRBJ1-1, is DTGVSQNPRHKITKRGQNVTFRCDPISEHNRLYWYRQTLGQGPEFLTYFQNEAQLEKSRLLSDRFSAERPKGSFSTLEIQRTEQGDSAMYLCASSLQGNGNTEAFFGQGTRLTVV.

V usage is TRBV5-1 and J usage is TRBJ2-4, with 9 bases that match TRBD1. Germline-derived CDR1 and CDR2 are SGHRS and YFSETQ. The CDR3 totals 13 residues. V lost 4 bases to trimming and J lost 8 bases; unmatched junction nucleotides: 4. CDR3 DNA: TGCGCCAGCAGCGGGGGACAGGGATACATTCAGTACTTC. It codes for CASSGGQGYIQYF.

The CDR3 DNA follows: TGTGCCAGCATGAGGGCGGGAGCGACATCCTACGAGCAGTACTTC. Translating gives CASMRAGATSYEQYF. The rearrangement joins TRBV27 to TRBJ2-7; TRBD2 agrees at 7 bases. Trimming at V came to 7 bases and at J to 1 base, leaving 10 bases not matched to a gene. The CDR3 totals 15 residues. The V gene's germline CDR1 is MNHEY and CDR2 SMNVEV (reference sequence).

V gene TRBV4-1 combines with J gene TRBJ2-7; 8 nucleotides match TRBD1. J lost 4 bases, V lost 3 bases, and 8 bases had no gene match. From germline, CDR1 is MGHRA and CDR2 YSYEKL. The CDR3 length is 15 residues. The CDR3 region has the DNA TGCGCCAGCAGCCACGTTGGACAGGGAATTTACGAGCAGTACTTC. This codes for CASSHVGQGIYEQYF.

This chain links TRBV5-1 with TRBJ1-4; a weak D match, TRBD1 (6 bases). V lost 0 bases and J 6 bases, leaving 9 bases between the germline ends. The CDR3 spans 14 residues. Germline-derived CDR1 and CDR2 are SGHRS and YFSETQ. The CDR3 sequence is CASSLAGEDEKLFF. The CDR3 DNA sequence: TGCGCCAGCAGCTTGGCAGGGGAAGATGAAAAACTGTTTTTT.

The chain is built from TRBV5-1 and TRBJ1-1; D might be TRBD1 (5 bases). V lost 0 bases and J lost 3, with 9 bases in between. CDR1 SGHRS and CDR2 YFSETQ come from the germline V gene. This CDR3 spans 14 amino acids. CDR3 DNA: TGCGCCAGCAGCTTGGTCGGGGGGGACACTGAAGCTTTCTTT. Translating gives CASSLVGGDTEAFF.

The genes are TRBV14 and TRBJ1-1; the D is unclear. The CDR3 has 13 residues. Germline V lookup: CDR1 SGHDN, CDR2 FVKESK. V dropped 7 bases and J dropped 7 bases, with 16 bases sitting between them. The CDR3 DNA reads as TGTGCCAGCACGCGGGTGCCATACGGTGAAGCTTTCTTT. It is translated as CASTRVPYGEAFF.

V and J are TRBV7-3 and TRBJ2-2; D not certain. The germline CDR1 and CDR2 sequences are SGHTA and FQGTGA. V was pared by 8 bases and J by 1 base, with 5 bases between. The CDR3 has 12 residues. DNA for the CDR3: TGTGCCAGCGCCGGGAACACCGGGGAGCTGTTTTTT. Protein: CASAGNTGELFF.

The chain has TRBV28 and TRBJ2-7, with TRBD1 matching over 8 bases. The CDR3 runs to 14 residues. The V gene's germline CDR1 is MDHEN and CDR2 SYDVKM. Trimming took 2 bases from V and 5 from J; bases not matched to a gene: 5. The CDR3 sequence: CASSLQGASDEQYF. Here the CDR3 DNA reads TGTGCCAGCAGTTTACAGGGGGCGTCCGACGAGCAGTACTTC.

CDR3: CASRPPTSGRKTEQFF. The DNA of the CDR3 is TGTGCCAGCAGGCCGCCCACTAGCGGGAGAAAGACTGAGCAGTTCTTC. The chain recombines TRBV7-3 with TRBJ2-1; 11 bases agree with TRBD2. CDR1 SGHTA and CDR2 FQGTGA come from the germline V gene. The CDR3 runs to 16 residues. Trimming at V came to 6 bases and at J to 9 bases, leaving 13 bases not matched to a gene.

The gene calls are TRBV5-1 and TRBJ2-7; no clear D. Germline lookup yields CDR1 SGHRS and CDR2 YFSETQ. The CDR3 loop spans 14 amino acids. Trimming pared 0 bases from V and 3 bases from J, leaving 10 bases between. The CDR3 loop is CASSLVNRGYEQYF. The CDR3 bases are TGCGCCAGCAGCTTGGTTAATAGAGGCTACGAGCAGTACTTC.

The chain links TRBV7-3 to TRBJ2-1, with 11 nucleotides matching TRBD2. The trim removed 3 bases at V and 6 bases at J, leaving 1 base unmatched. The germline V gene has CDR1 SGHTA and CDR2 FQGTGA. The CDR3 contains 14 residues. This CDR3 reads CASSFGTSGNEQFF. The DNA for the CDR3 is TGTGCCAGCAGCTTCGGGACTAGCGGCAATGAGCAGTTCTTC.